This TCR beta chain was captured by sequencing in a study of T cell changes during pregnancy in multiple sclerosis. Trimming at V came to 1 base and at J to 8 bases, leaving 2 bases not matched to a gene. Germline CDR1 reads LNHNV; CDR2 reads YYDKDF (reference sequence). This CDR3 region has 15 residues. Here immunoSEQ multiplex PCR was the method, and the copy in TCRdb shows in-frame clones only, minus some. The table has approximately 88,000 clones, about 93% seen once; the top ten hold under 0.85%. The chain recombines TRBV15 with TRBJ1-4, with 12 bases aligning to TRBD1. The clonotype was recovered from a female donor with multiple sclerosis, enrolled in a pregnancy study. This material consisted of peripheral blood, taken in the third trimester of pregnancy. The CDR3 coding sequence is TGTGCCACCAGCAGAGGAGGGACAGGGGGCGAAAAACTGTTTTTT. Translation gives CATSRGGTGGEKLFF.